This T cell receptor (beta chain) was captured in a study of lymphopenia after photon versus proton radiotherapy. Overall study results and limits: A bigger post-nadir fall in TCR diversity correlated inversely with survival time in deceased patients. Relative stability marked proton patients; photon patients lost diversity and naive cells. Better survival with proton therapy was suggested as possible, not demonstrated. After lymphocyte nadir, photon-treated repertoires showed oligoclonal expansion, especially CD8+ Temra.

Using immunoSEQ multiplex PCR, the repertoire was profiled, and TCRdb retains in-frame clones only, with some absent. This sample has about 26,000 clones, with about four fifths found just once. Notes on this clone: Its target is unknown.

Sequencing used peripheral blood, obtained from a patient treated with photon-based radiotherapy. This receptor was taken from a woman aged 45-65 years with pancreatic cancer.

CDR3 residues: CATGQGFNYGYTF. CDR3 in DNA: TGTGCCACCGGACAAGGTTTTAACTATGGCTACACCTTC. The chain links TRBV5-6 to TRBJ1-2, with TRBD1 as a possible D gene (5 bases). Germline-derived CDR1 and CDR2 are SGHDT and YYEEEE. This CDR3 is built from 13 residues. The V end lost 9 bases, the J end lost 1 base, and 13 bases lay between the germline ends.